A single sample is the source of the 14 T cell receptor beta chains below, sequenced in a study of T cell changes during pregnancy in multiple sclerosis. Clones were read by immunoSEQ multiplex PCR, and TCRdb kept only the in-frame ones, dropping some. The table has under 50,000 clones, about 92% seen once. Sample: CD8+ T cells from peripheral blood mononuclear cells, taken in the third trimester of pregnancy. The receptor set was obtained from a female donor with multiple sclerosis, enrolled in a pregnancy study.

CDR3 residues: CASSRFRGTNEKLFF. CDR3 in DNA: TGCGCCAGCAGTCGGTTTCGGGGGACTAATGAAAAACTGTTTTTT. The chain employs TRBV23-1 and TRBJ1-4; D is possibly TRBD1 (5 bases). TRBV23-1 is recorded as an ORF, its role being uncertain. The CDR3 is 15 amino acids. Trimming removed 4 bases from V and 2 bases from J, with 11 bases in between.

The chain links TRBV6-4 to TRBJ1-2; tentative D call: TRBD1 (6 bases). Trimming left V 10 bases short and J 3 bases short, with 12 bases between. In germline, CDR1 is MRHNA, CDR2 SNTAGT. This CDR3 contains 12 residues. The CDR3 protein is CAILGGHYGYTF. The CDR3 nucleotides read TGTGCCATTCTGGGGGGGCACTATGGCTACACCTTC.

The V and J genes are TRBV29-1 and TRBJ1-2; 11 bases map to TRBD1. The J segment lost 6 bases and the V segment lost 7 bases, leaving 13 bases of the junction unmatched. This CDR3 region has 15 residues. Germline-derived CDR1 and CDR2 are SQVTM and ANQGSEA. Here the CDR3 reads CSAVLGTGGFDGYTF. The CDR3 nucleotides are TGCAGCGCCGTCCTCGGGACAGGGGGTTTTGATGGCTACACCTTC. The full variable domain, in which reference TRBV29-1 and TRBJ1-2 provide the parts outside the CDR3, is SAVISQKPSRDICQRGTSLTIQCQVDSQVTMMFWYRQQPGQSLTLIATANQGSEATYESGFVIDKFPISRPNLTFSTLTVSNMSPEDSSIYLCSAVLGTGGFDGYTFGSGTRLTVV.

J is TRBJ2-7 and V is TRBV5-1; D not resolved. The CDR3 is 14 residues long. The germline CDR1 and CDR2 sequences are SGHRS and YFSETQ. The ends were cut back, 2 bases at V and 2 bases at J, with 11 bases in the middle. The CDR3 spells CASSLAGLTYEQYF. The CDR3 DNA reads TGCGCCAGCAGCTTAGCAGGCTTGACCTACGAGCAGTACTTC. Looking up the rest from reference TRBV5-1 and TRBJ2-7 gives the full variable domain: KAGVTQTPRYLIKTRGQQVTLSCSPISGHRSVSWYQQTPGQGLQFLFEYFSETQRNKGNFPGRFSGRQFSNSRSEMNVSTLELGDSALYLCASSLAGLTYEQYFGPGTRLTVT.

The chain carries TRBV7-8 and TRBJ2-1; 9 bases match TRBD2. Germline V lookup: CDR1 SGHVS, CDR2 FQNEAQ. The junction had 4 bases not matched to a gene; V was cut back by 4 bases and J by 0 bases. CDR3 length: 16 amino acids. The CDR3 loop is CASSSFSGSSYNEQFF. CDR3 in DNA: TGTGCCAGCAGCTCCTTTAGCGGGAGCTCCTACAATGAGCAGTTCTTC.

CDR3 in DNA: TGTGCCAGCAGTCCCCGGGTCCAAGAGACCCAGTACTTC. Protein product: CASSPRVQETQYF. The V gene is TRBV28, the J gene TRBJ2-5; the D is unclear. V shed 5 bases and J shed 1 base, with 8 bases lying between them. In germline, CDR1 is MDHEN, CDR2 SYDVKM. CDR3 length equals 13 residues.

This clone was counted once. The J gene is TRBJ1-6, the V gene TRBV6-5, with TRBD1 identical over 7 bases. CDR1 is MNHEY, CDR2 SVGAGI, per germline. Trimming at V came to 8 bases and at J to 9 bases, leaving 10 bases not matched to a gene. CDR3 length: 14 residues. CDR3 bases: TGTGCCAGCGGAACCGGGACAGAGGCTTCACCCCTCCACTTT. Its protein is CASGTGTEASPLHF.

CDR3 in DNA: TGTGCCAGCAGTTTGGTAGGGGTTAACTACGAGCAGTACTTC. This sequence encodes CASSLVGVNYEQYF. The chain links TRBV27 to TRBJ2-7, with D perhaps TRBD1 (5 bases). V gave up 3 bases and J gave up 3 bases, with 12 bases separating them. The CDR3 runs 14 residues. The V gene's germline CDR1 is MNHEY and CDR2 SMNVEV (reference sequence).

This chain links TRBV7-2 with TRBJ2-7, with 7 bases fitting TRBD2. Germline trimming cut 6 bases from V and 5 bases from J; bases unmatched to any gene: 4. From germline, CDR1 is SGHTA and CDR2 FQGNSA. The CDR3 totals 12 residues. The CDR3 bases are TGTGCCAGCAGATCGGCGGGGGACGAGCAGTACTTC. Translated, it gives CASRSAGDEQYF. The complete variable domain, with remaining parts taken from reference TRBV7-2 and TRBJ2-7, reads GAGVSQSPSNKVTEKGKDVELRCDPISGHTALYWYRQSLGQGLEFLIYFQGNSAPDKSGLPSDRFSAERTGGSVSTLTIQRTQQEDSAVYLCASRSAGDEQYFGPGTRLTVT.

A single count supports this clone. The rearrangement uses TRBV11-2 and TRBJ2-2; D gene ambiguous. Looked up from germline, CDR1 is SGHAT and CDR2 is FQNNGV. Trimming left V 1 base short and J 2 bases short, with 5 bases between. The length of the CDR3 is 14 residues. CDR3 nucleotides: TGTGCCAGCAGCTTAGCCAGAAACACCGGGGAGCTGTTTTTT. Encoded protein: CASSLARNTGELFF.

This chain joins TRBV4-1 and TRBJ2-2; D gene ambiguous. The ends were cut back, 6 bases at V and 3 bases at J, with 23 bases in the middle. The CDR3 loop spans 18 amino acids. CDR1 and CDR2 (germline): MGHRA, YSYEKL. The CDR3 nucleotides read TGCGCCAGCAGTGAGCATCTGATAGGAGCCGTCGACACCGGGGAGCTGTTTTTT. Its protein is CASSEHLIGAVDTGELFF.

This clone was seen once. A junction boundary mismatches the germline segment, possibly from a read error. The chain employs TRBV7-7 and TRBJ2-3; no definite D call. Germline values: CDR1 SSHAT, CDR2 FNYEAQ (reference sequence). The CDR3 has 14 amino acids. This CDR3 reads CASSPSAIPDTQYF. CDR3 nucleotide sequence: TGTGCTAGCAGCCCCTCCGCGATTCCAGATACGCAGTATTTT.

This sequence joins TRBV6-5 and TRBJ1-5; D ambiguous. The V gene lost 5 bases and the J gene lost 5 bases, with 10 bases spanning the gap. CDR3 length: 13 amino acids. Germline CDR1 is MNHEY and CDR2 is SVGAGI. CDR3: CASSPGFYQPQHF. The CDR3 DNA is TGTGCCAGCAGTCCGGGGTTTTATCAGCCCCAGCATTTT.

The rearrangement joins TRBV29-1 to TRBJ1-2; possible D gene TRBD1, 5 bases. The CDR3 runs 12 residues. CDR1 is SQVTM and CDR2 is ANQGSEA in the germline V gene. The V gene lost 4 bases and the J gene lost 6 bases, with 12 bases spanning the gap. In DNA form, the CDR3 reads TGCAGCGTTGTGGCGGGGCTGGATGGCTACACCTTC. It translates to CSVVAGLDGYTF.